This is a list of T cell receptor beta chains from one sample in a study of OX40 agonist ivuxolimab in advanced cancers. Sequencing used immunoSEQ multiplex PCR; TCRdb keeps in-frame clones, though not all of them. The sample has under 100,000 clones, 90% seen once. The specimen comprised CD4+ or CD8+ T cells sorted from blood, sampled in a trial of the OX40 agonist ivuxolimab. These receptors were obtained from an adult with an advanced solid tumor such as melanoma, head and neck, liver or kidney cancer. CDR3s include the opening cysteine and the closing phenylalanine or tryptophan. The D gene is left open where the match is weak. Clone size, where shown, is once, few, many, or a class for clones that have expanded.

v_call	d_call	j_call	clone_size	cdr3_nt	cdr3_aa
TRBV9	-	TRBJ1-2	-	TGTGCCAGCAGCGGGGGGACACCGGATGGCTACACCTTC	CASSGGTPDGYTF
TRBV18	-	TRBJ2-1	-	TGTGCCAGCTCCGCCCGGACAGATGAGCAGTTCTTC	CASSARTDEQFF
TRBV6-5	-	TRBJ1-2	-	TGTGCCAGCAGAGAAAGGGGCGGCTACACCTTC	CASRERGGYTF
TRBV19	-	TRBJ1-1	-	TGTGCCAGTAGTTCCCGAGGCCGCTATACTGAAGCTTTCTTT	CASSSRGRYTEAFF
TRBV5-8	TRBD1	TRBJ2-7	-	TGTGCCAGCAGCTTGAGGGGGACAGCCATCTACGAGCAGTACTTC	CASSLRGTAIYEQYF
TRBV27	-	TRBJ2-1	-	TGTGCCAGCAGGGGCGGGCGGTCTAGGTACAATGAGCAGTTCTTC	CASRGGRSRYNEQFF
TRBV7-2	-	TRBJ2-7	-	TGTGCCAGCAGCTTAGCGGGGGTGGGGCATGGAATGTACGAGCAGTACTTC	CASSLAGVGHGMYEQYF
TRBV15	-	TRBJ2-5	-	TGTGCCACCAGCTCCAATGTGGGTCAAGAGACCCAGTACTTC	CATSSNVGQETQYF
TRBV6-6	-	TRBJ1-2	-	TGTGCCACCGTGACCGATCTATATGGCTACACCTTC	CATVTDLYGYTF
TRBV7-2	-	TRBJ2-7	-	TGTGCCAGCAGCCCAGCCGGGACGGGGAGAGCGCAGTACTTC	CASSPAGTGRAQYF
TRBV5-1	TRBD1	TRBJ2-7	once	TGCGCCAGCAGCCCAGGGGGCGCGGGCTCCTACGAGCAGTACTTC	CASSPGGAGSYEQYF
TRBV19	-	TRBJ1-2	-	TGTGCCAGTAGGGTAGGGCAGACGAACTATGGCTACACCTTC	CASRVGQTNYGYTF
TRBV5-4	TRBD2	TRBJ2-1	-	TGTGCCAGCAGCTTGCTCGGGGGGAATGAGCAGTTCTTC	CASSLLGGNEQFF
TRBV9	-	TRBJ1-1	-	TGTGCCAGCAGCGTAGGGGACACTGAAGCTTTCTTT	CASSVGDTEAFF
TRBV29-1	TRBD1	TRBJ1-1	-	TGCAGCGGGGGGACAGGGGACACTGAAGCTTTCTTT	CSGGTGDTEAFF
TRBV11-3	-	TRBJ2-7	-	TGTGCCAGCAGCTTGGGGACAAGATACGAGCAGTACTTC	CASSLGTRYEQYF
TRBV21-1	-	TRBJ2-4	-	TGTGCCAGCAGCAAAGAGGACTGCCCACTAGCCAAAAACATTCAGTACTTC	CASSKEDCPLAKNIQYF
TRBV6-1	-	TRBJ2-1	once	TGTGCCAGCAGCCCCAGGGTGAATGAGCAGTTCTTC	CASSPRVNEQFF
TRBV11-3	TRBD2	TRBJ2-5	-	TGTGCCAGCAGCTCAACGGGGACTAGCGGGGGGAAAGAGACCCAGTACTTC	CASSSTGTSGGKETQYF
TRBV19	-	TRBJ1-1	few	TGTGCCAGTAGTACCGGGACTTCTAACACTGAAGCTTTCTTT	CASSTGTSNTEAFF
TRBV6-1	-	TRBJ1-5	-	TGTGCCAGCAGTGTGCCGGGCAGCAGGTCGCAGCCCCAGCATTTT	CASSVPGSRSQPQHF
TRBV9	TRBD2	TRBJ2-3	few	TGTGCCAGCAGCGTGACTAGCGGACTTAACACAGATACGCAGTATTTT	CASSVTSGLNTDTQYF
TRBV7-3	-	TRBJ2-1	-	TGTGCCAGCAGCTTAACGTTTGCTGGGGGTTACAATGAGCAGTTCTTC	CASSLTFAGGYNEQFF
TRBV4-1	-	TRBJ1-5	-	TGCGCCAGCAGCCAAGAGGGCGTTAGCAATCAGCCCCAGCATTTT	CASSQEGVSNQPQHF
TRBV2	TRBD2	TRBJ2-1	-	TGTGCCAGCAGGGGGACTAGCGGGAGGGCCGGCTACAATGAGCAGTTCTTC	CASRGTSGRAGYNEQFF